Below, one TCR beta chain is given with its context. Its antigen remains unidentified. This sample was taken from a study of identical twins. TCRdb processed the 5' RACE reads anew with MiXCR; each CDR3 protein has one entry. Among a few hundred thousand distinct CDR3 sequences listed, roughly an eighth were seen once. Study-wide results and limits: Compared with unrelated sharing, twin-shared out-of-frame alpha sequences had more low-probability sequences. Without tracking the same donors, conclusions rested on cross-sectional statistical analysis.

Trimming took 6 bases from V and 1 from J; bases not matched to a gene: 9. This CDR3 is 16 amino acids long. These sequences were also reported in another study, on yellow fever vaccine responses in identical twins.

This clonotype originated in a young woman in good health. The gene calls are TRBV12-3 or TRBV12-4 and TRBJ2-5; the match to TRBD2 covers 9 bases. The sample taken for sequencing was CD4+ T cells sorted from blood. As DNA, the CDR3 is TGTGCCAGCAGCCGCCGACTAGCGGACATCCAAGAGACCCAGTACTTC. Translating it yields CASSRRLADIQETQYF.